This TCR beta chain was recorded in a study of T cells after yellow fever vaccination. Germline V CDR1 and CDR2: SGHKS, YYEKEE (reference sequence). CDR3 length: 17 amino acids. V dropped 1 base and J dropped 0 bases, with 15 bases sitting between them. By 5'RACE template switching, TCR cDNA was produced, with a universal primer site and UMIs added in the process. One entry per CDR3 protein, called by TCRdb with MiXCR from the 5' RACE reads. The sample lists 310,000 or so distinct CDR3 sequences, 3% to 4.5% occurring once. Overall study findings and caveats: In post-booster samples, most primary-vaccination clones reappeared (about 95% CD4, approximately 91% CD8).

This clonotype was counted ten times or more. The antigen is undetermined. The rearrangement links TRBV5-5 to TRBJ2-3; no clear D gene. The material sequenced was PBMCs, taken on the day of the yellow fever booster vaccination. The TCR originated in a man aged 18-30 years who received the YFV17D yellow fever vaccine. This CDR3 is CASSLRLGALSTDTQYF. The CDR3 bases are TGTGCCAGCAGCTTGCGGCTTGGCGCCCTCAGCACAGATACGCAGTATTTT. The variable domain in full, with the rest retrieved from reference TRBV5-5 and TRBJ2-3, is DAGVTQSPTHLIKTRGQQVTLRCSPISGHKSVSWYQQVLGQGPQFIFQYYEKEERGRGNFPDRFSARQFPNYSSELNVNALLLGDSALYLCASSLRLGALSTDTQYFGPGTRLTVL.